This T cell receptor (beta chain) was retrieved from a study of glioma-infiltrating T cells after dendritic cell vaccination. Fresh-frozen tumor tissue and more than two years of survival data were available for all. No glioblastoma patient carried an isocitrate dehydrogenase mutation. Study-level findings and limits: Survival was not directly related to TCR clonality in these patients. Complete blood and tumor specimen sets were limited to few patients.

On this clone: No antigen is known for it.

Germline values: CDR1 SGHAT, CDR2 FQNNGV. The CDR3 is 15 residues long. V lost 1 base, J lost 9 bases, and 13 bases lay in between. The protocol was immunoSEQ multiplex PCR, while the TCRdb copy is restricted to in-frame clones and leaves out a portion. The table lists tens of thousands of clones, over 75% of them singletons, with around 1.9% in the top ten. The source is a human donor with glioblastoma. The sequenced sample was blood, obtained before dendritic cell vaccination. This chain joins TRBV11-2 and TRBJ1-6, with D maybe TRBD1 (6 bases). In DNA form, the CDR3 reads TGTGCCAGCAGCTTAGTACAGGGAGGGGGTTCACCCCTCCACTTT. Its translation: CASSLVQGGGSPLHF. Using reference TRBV11-2 and TRBJ1-6 for the parts outside the CDR3, the full variable domain is EAGVAQSPRYKIIEKRQSVAFWCNPISGHATLYWYQQILGQGPKLLIQFQNNGVVDDSQLPKDRFSAERLKGVDSTLKIQPAKLEDSAVYLCASSLVQGGGSPLHFGNGTRLTVT.